This T cell receptor (beta chain) was captured in a study of blood T cells in healthy people across ages. Study outcomes and limitations: TCR beta diversity, measured per million T cells, fell in a roughly linear way with age.

This clonotype turned up a few times. Its antigen is unidentified. Primed by a sample-barcoded 5' primer and a J-beta primer mix, a second PCR proceeded for 7 to 11 cycles. TCRdb re-called the 5' RACE reads with MiXCR, one entry per CDR3 protein. The sample has under 700,000 distinct CDR3 sequences, about 25% seen once. These data are also associated with another study on T cells of mothers and their children. From that study: Researchers put all of the extracted RNA into cDNA synthesis, using roughly 1.5 ug per 15 ul.

This clonotype was obtained from a boy aged 5-17 years in good health. Sequencing was carried out using blood.

The DNA of the CDR3 is TGCAGCGTTGAGTCCGTGGACAGGGGCCGGGGCACTGAAGCTTTCTTT. It yields the protein CSVESVDRGRGTEAFF. V gene TRBV29-1 combines with J gene TRBJ1-1; 9 nucleotides match TRBD1. With V trimmed by 3 bases and J by 4 bases, 12 bases remained unmatched. From germline, CDR1 is SQVTM and CDR2 ANQGSEA. This CDR3 is built from 16 residues.